These T cell receptor beta chains were read from a single sample in a study of shared clonotypes between healthy human individuals. The assay was immunoSEQ multiplex PCR, and TCRdb's table has in-frame clones only and misses some. The sample lists roughly 2.5 million clones; more than 80% were seen once. The sample taken for sequencing was naive CD4+ T cells sorted from blood. The receptors originated from a man aged 18 to 30 in good health. Each CDR3 is given with its conserved first and last residue. The D gene is left open where the match is weak. Clone size is not always given. Where it is, it says once, few, many or a class for expanded clones.

j_gene,d_gene,abundance,v_gene,CDR3nt,CDR3aa
TRBJ2-7,-,once,TRBV13,TGTGCCAGCAGCGGCCAACGGGGCGGGGTGGGCGAGCAGTACTTC,CASSGQRGGVGEQYF
TRBJ2-7,TRBD2,-,TRBV9,TGTGCCAGCAGCGCTAGCGGGGGACCCTACGAGCAGTACTTC,CASSASGGPYEQYF
TRBJ1-2,TRBD1,-,TRBV6-5,TGTGCCAGCAGTCAGAAAACAGGGGAGAACTATGGCTACACCTTC,CASSQKTGENYGYTF
TRBJ1-4,-,-,TRBV20-1,TGCAGTGCTAGAGAGCTCGAAAAACTGTTTTTT,CSARELEKLFF
TRBJ2-3,TRBD1,-,TRBV7-2,TGTGCCAGCAGCCAGGGGGCCGGGTCCCCGGATACGCAGTATTTT,CASSQGAGSPDTQYF
TRBJ1-5,-,-,TRBV28,TGTGCCAGCAGTCGGAAATTAAGGGCCAGCAATCAGCCCCAGCATTTT,CASSRKLRASNQPQHF
TRBJ1-5,-,-,TRBV5-6,TGTGCCAGCAGCTTGGGTAAAGGGGGGCAGCCCCAGCATTTT,CASSLGKGGQPQHF
TRBJ2-2,TRBD2,-,TRBV6-6,TGTGCCAGCAGTGGCGGGGGACCGAACACCGGGGAGCTGTTTTTT,CASSGGGPNTGELFF
TRBJ1-6,-,-,TRBV30,TGTGCCTGGAGTGAAGATTCACCCCTCCACTTT,CAWSEDSPLHF
TRBJ1-2,-,-,TRBV5-5,TGTGCCAGCAACTTACAAGCGGACAGCGTTTCCTATGGCTACACCTTC,CASNLQADSVSYGYTF
TRBJ2-2,-,-,TRBV27,TGTGCCAGCAGTTCACCTATGGGCAGGCCGAACACCGGGGAGCTGTTTTTT,CASSSPMGRPNTGELFF
TRBJ2-5,-,-,TRBV5-1,TGCGCCAGCAGCTTGGTAGCGGTCCAAGAGACCCAGTACTTC,CASSLVAVQETQYF
TRBJ1-4,TRBD1,-,TRBV4-1,TGCGCCAGCAGCCCGGGACAGCTGAATGAAAAACTGTTTTTT,CASSPGQLNEKLFF
TRBJ1-5,-,few,TRBV10-3,TGTGCCACCACGGCACTGGTCAATCAGCCCCAGCATTTT,CATTALVNQPQHF
TRBJ1-5,-,once,TRBV9,TGTGCCAGCAGCGTAGACCCTCGGGGCTCTAGCGCCCAGCATTTT,CASSVDPRGSSAQHF
TRBJ2-3,TRBD2,-,TRBV9,TGTGCCAGCAGCGGGACTAGCGGGAGAGGGACAGATACGCAGTATTTT,CASSGTSGRGTDTQYF
TRBJ1-1,-,-,TRBV10-3,TGTGCCATCAGTGAGGGGGGGTCGGAGGCTTTCTTT,CAISEGGSEAFF
TRBJ2-5,-,-,TRBV5-1,TGCGCCAGCAGCGGGGGGATCGGAGAGACCCAGTACTTC,CASSGGIGETQYF
TRBJ2-5,-,-,TRBV11-3,TGTGCCAGCAGCTCGGAAGCTAGGGAGACCCAGTACTTC,CASSSEARETQYF
TRBJ1-1,TRBD1,-,TRBV19,TGTGCCAGTAGCCGGACAGGGACTCGGACTGAAGCTTTCTTT,CASSRTGTRTEAFF
TRBJ1-6,TRBD1,-,TRBV10-3,TGTGCCACGACAGGGGGCTTGAATTCACCCCTCCACTTT,CATTGGLNSPLHF
TRBJ1-3,-,-,TRBV2,TGTGCCAGCCGGAGGGACCTCTCTGGAAACACCATATATTTT,CASRRDLSGNTIYF
TRBJ2-5,TRBD2,-,TRBV5-4,TGTGCCAGCAGCTTGGGACTAGCGGGGGGGAGAAGGACCCAGTACTTC,CASSLGLAGGRRTQYF
TRBJ1-1,-,-,TRBV6-1,TGTGCCAGCAGTGAGAGGAGTGAAGCTTTCTTT,CASSERSEAFF
TRBJ2-5,TRBD2,-,TRBV5-1,TGCGCCAGCAGCTTGGGCGGGGGCCAAGAGACCCAGTACTTC,CASSLGGGQETQYF
TRBJ2-4,TRBD2,-,TRBV5-1,TGCGCCAGCAGCCTGGGGGGGTCCGAAAACATTCAGTACTTC,CASSLGGSENIQYF
TRBJ2-3,-,-,TRBV7-2,TGTGCCAGCAGCTTTGGCGGGACGGCAGATACGCAGTATTTT,CASSFGGTADTQYF
TRBJ1-1,-,-,TRBV19,TGTGCCAGTAGTATAGGGGTAGAGGGGACTGAAGCTTTCTTT,CASSIGVEGTEAFF
TRBJ2-7,-,-,TRBV4-1,TGCGCCAGCAGCCAAGACAGTGGCACCCCTTACGAGCAGTACTTC,CASSQDSGTPYEQYF